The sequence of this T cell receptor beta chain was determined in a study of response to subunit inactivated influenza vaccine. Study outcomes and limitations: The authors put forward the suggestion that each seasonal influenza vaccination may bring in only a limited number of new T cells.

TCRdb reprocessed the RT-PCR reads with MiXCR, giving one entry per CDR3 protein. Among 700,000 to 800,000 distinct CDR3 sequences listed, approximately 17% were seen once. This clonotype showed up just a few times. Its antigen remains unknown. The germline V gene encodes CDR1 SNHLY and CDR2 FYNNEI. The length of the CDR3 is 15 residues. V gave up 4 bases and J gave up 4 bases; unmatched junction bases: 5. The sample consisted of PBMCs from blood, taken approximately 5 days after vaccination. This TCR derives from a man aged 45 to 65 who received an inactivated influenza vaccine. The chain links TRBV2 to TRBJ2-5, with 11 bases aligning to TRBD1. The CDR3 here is CASSVGTGGGETQYF. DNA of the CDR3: TGTGCCAGCAGTGTGGGGACAGGGGGAGGAGAGACCCAGTACTTC. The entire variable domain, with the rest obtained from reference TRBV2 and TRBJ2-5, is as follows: EPEVTQTPSHQVTQMGQEVILRCVPISNHLYFYWYRQILGQKVEFLVSFYNNEISEKSEIFDDQFSVERPDGSNFTLKIRSTKLEDSAMYFCASSVGTGGGETQYFGPGTRLLVL.